The source of this TCR beta chain is a study of metastatic and nonmetastatic thyroid tumors. Across the study: Peripheral blood and tumor or nodule samples from malignant and benign thyroid patients were compared. Study conclusions and caveats: Relative to benign nodules, malignant thyroid tumors were reportedly characterized by significantly elevated TCR beta diversity in blood and tumor.

By share, this clone counts as medium-sized. Its antigen is still unknown. Original analysis: Building a distant-metastasis classifier for papillary thyroid cancer drew on CDR3 differences across clinicopathological groups. MiXCR was used by TCRdb to re-call the PCR reads. The V and J calls were determined by TCRdb, not by the authors. The sample lists around 12,000 clones, approximately 35% seen once, with over 10% in the top ten. With V trimmed by 6 bases and J by 5 bases, 10 bases remained unmatched. This CDR3 has 16 residues. Thyroid surgery took place with no prior treatment in any patient. Sequencing used tumor tissue. This sequence originates from a female donor with papillary thyroid cancer or a benign thyroid nodule (not recorded which). Some clones in this sample may be carry-over from other donors' samples. The chain joins TRBV12-3 or TRBV12-4 to TRBJ2-3, with TRBD2 identical over 11 bases. The CDR3 nucleotides read TGTGCCAGCAGAGTAATAGCGGGGGGGAGAGGAGATACGCAGTATTTT. Translating gives CASRVIAGGRGDTQYF.